This TCR beta chain was identified during a study of beta chain features in type 1 diabetes. Study-level background: The patients were much like the healthy donors in age, gender and cell yields.

This clone showed up many times. Its target is unknown. Expressed TCRB transcripts got sequenced, as all isolated RNA was reverse transcribed. Assay: immunoSEQ multiplex PCR; the TCRdb copy retains only in-frame clones and omits some. The table has roughly 160,000 clones, approximately 8% seen once; the top ten hold about 0.9%. Overall study findings and caveats: Shorter TCRB CDR3s, moderately but significantly so, marked every one of the four CD4+ subsets in Type 1 diabetes patients. Diminished insertions and augmented deletions at VDJ junctions characterized type 1 diabetes patients.

Germline values: CDR1 MDHEN, CDR2 SYDVKM. V lost 5 bases and J 5 bases, leaving 13 bases between the germline ends. This CDR3 comprises 14 residues. This TCR was recovered from a woman in her thirties or forties with type 1 diabetes. V is TRBV28 and J is TRBJ1-5; tentative D call: TRBD1 (5 bases). The sequenced material came from central memory CD4+ T cells from blood. CDR3 nucleotides: TGTGCCAGCAGTCCCAGGGCAGGCGATCAGCCCCAGCATTTT. It translates to CASSPRAGDQPQHF.